This T cell receptor (beta chain) was retrieved from a study of regulatory T cells in long-lasting Graves disease. Whole-study results and caveats: Newly diagnosed patients shared about 950 public clonotypes; persistent patients shared 2,500 to 3,000. Persistent cases favored TRBV28, TRBJ1-2 and TRBJ2-5. Persistent Graves' disease cases displayed lower TCR diversity than newly diagnosed ones.

This CDR3 is 14 amino acids long. The germline CDR1 and CDR2 sequences are MNHEY and SMNVEV (reference sequence). Trimming stripped 1 base from V and 6 bases from J, with 13 bases between. The TCR beta library used iRepertoire HTBI primers with Arm-PCR amplification of CDR3. One entry per CDR3 protein results from TCRdb running MiXCR on the multiplex PCR reads. The profile shows 300,000 to 400,000 distinct CDR3 sequences, about 14% of them singletons. This clonotype was recorded only once. Its specificity is unknown. Specified time point: newly diagnosed GD, antithyroid drugs for less than 3 months. Preparation of the TCR library used RNA extracted from PBMCs. Graves' disease diagnosis relied on American Thyroid Association guidelines.

The specimen comprised peripheral blood mononuclear cells (PBMCs), sampled at new diagnosis, from a patient treated with antithyroid drugs. The chain carries TRBV27 and TRBJ2-7; D unresolved. This TCR was recovered from a female donor with Graves disease. The CDR3 DNA is TGTGCCAGCAGTTTATTAGCCGGACGGCCCGAGCAGTACTTC. Translating gives CASSLLAGRPEQYF.